The rows below give T cell receptor beta chains drawn from one sample of a study of blood T cell repertoires in COVID-19. Clones were read by immunoSEQ multiplex PCR, and TCRdb kept only the in-frame ones, dropping some. This table holds 35,000 to 45,000 clones, around four fifths found once. Sequencing input: peripheral blood. The receptor source for this set is a man aged 50 to 59 with active COVID-19. CDR3s include the opening cysteine and the closing phenylalanine or tryptophan. A D gene is named only where the DNA matches it firmly. Rows may omit the clone size; those that give it use once, few, many or a size class.

size	V	D	J	DNA	CDR3
.	TRBV7-2	.	TRBJ2-7	TGTGCCAGCAGCTTAAAATCCTTCAGAGGGGGAGAGCAGTACTTC	CASSLKSFRGGEQYF
.	TRBV14	TRBD1	TRBJ2-5	TGTGCCAGCAGCTGGACAGGGTATGGCGGGACCCAGTACTTC	CASSWTGYGGTQYF
.	TRBV3-1/TRBV3-2	.	TRBJ2-1	TGTGCCAGCAGCCAATATTCCGGGACAAAACGCCACAATGAGCAGTTCTTC	CASSQYSGTKRHNEQFF
.	TRBV3-1/TRBV3-2	TRBD1	TRBJ2-5	TGTGCCAGCAGCCAAGGGGACAGGGCCCAAGAGACCCAGTACTTC	CASSQGDRAQETQYF
.	TRBV6-2/TRBV6-3	TRBD1	TRBJ1-5	TGTGCCAGCAGTTGGACAGGGGGCGCAAGGGGTCAGCCCCAGCATTTT	CASSWTGGARGQPQHF
once	TRBV4-3	.	TRBJ2-6	TGCGCCAGCAGCCAAGACAGGTTGCTTGCTGGGGCCAACGTCCTGACTTTC	CASSQDRLLAGANVLTF
.	TRBV30	.	TRBJ1-6	TGTGCCTGGAGTGTAAACCAAATCAGGGATAATTCACCCCTCCACTTT	CAWSVNQIRDNSPLHF
.	TRBV19	.	TRBJ2-3	TGTGCCAGTAGTATAGTAAGGGGATCCCCAGATACGCAGTATTTT	CASSIVRGSPDTQYF
once	TRBV11-2	.	TRBJ2-1	TGTGCCAGCAGCTTAGATATGGGGGGTTACAATGAGCAGTTCTTC	CASSLDMGGYNEQFF
.	TRBV18	TRBD2	TRBJ2-3	TGTGCCAGCTCAGGTAGCGGGGGCACAGATACGCAGTATTTT	CASSGSGGTDTQYF
.	TRBV7-8	.	TRBJ2-7	TGTGCCAGCAGCTTAGGGGGGGGCGGATCCTACGAGCAGTACTTC	CASSLGGGGSYEQYF
.	TRBV28	TRBD1	TRBJ1-2	TGTGCCAGCAGTTTACCAGGGACAGGGTATTTCTACACCTTC	CASSLPGTGYFYTF
.	TRBV6-5	.	TRBJ1-1	TGTGCCAGCAGTTACACGTGGGGGAGGGCCAACACTGAAGCTTTCTTT	CASSYTWGRANTEAFF
.	TRBV4-3	TRBD2	TRBJ2-1	TGCGCCAGCAGCCAAGATCTAATAGCGGGAGCGAGGTACAATGAGCAGTTCTTC	CASSQDLIAGARYNEQFF
.	TRBV7-2	.	TRBJ2-5	TGTGCCAGCAGCTCGAACAACCAACAAGAGACCCAGTACTTC	CASSSNNQQETQYF
.	TRBV6-2/TRBV6-3	TRBD2	TRBJ2-7	TGTGCCAGCAGCATACTAGCGGGAGGAGGGGAGCAGTACTTC	CASSILAGGGEQYF
.	TRBV29-1	TRBD1	TRBJ1-1	TGCAGCGTTGAAGGGACAGGGGGCGCGAGGACTGAAGCTTTCTTT	CSVEGTGGARTEAFF
.	TRBV29-1	.	TRBJ1-1	TGCAGCGCCCAACGGACACTGAACACTGAAGCTTTCTTT	CSAQRTLNTEAFF
.	TRBV29-1	TRBD1	TRBJ1-1	TGCAGCGTTGAGTTTCAGGGGGGCACTGAAGCTTTCTTT	CSVEFQGGTEAFF
.	TRBV18	TRBD2	TRBJ2-6	TGTGCCAGCTCACCTTCGGCGGGAGGGATCGGGGCCAACGTCCTGACTTTC	CASSPSAGGIGANVLTF
.	TRBV19	TRBD1	TRBJ1-2	TGTGCCAGTAGTGTCACAAACAGGGGTCTCTATGGCTACACCTTC	CASSVTNRGLYGYTF
.	TRBV24-1	TRBD2	TRBJ2-5	TGTGCCACCAGTGATCCTGGGGGTGGGAGGGGTCAAGAGACCCAGTACTTC	CATSDPGGGRGQETQYF
.	TRBV5-1	.	TRBJ2-5	TGCGCCAGCAGCTTATCCCCGGGACTGCAAGAGACCCAGTACTTC	CASSLSPGLQETQYF
.	TRBV19	.	TRBJ2-5	TGTGCCAGTAAAAGGTCAGGGGATCGGGCAGAGACCCAGTACTTC	CASKRSGDRAETQYF
.	TRBV5-4	TRBD2	TRBJ2-5	TGTGCCAGCAGCCGTGGTAGCGGGGGGGGAGAGACCCAGTACTTC	CASSRGSGGGETQYF
.	TRBV19	.	TRBJ1-1	TGTGCCAGTGGTGAGGGATTGATGGGAAACACTGAAGCTTTCTTT	CASGEGLMGNTEAFF
medium-sized	TRBV4-2	TRBD1	TRBJ1-6	TGTGCCAGCAGCCAAACCGGGACAGGGAATTCACCCCTCCACTTT	CASSQTGTGNSPLHF
.	TRBV19	.	TRBJ2-7	TGTGCCAGTAGTATTGGGGGAGGAACCTACGAGCAGTACTTC	CASSIGGGTYEQYF
.	TRBV20-1	.	TRBJ1-2	TGCAGTGCTAGTCCAGGAAAGACACCGCGCCTAAACTATGGCTACACCTTC	CSASPGKTPRLNYGYTF
.	TRBV5-1	.	TRBJ1-1	TGCGCCAGCAGCCCACTTACGGGTAGCACTGAAGCTTTCTTT	CASSPLTGSTEAFF
.	TRBV9	TRBD1	TRBJ2-6	TGTGCCAGCAGTCTTTCCCAGGGGGCCGAGGGCTCTGGGGCCAACGTCCTGACTTTC	CASSLSQGAEGSGANVLTF
.	TRBV4-1	TRBD2	TRBJ2-7	TGCGCCAGCAGACAGACTAGCGGGAGCTACGAGCAGTACTTC	CASRQTSGSYEQYF
.	TRBV28	TRBD1	TRBJ1-2	TGTGCCAGCAGTCCTACGGGACAGGGGACCCATGGCTACACCTTC	CASSPTGQGTHGYTF
.	TRBV2	.	TRBJ2-1	TGTGCCAGTTTTAGCTCCCTGGGTTCCAATGAGCAGTTCTTC	CASFSSLGSNEQFF
once	TRBV28	TRBD2	TRBJ2-7	TGTGCCAGCAGTGGTTGGACTAGCGGGATCACCTACGAGCAGTACTTC	CASSGWTSGITYEQYF
few	TRBV4-3	.	TRBJ2-7	TGCGCCAGCAGCCAAGATTTGCTGGGGGCAGGGTTTCACCCCGGTTCCTACGAGCAGTACTTC	CASSQDLLGAGFHPGSYEQYF
.	TRBV27	.	TRBJ1-6	TGTGCCAGCAGTTTAACCCAGAATTCACCCCTCCACTTT	CASSLTQNSPLHF
once	TRBV27	TRBD1	TRBJ1-1	TGTGCCAGCAGCCCAGGGGGCGCGAGATCTGAAGCTTTCTTT	CASSPGGARSEAFF
.	TRBV15	TRBD1	TRBJ2-5	TGTGCCACCAGCAGAGGGGCTAGGACAGGGACCCAGTACTTC	CATSRGARTGTQYF
.	TRBV5-1	.	TRBJ2-7	TGCGCCAGCAGCTTGGGGGGGTTCGGGACACCGGAGCAGTACTTC	CASSLGGFGTPEQYF
.	TRBV19	TRBD1	TRBJ1-5	TGTGCCAGTGTGGGTGGGGCAGGGGGTCTTGGCAATCAGCCCCAGCATTTT	CASVGGAGGLGNQPQHF
once	TRBV28	TRBD2	TRBJ2-1	TGTGCCAGCAGCCTTGGTCGTCGTAGCGGGAGGCAACGCGATGAGCAGTTCTTC	CASSLGRRSGRQRDEQFF
.	TRBV3-1/TRBV3-2	.	TRBJ2-4	TGTGCCAGCAGCATAGGACAGCAAGCAGCCAAAAACATTCAGTACTTC	CASSIGQQAAKNIQYF
.	TRBV3-1/TRBV3-2	TRBD2	TRBJ2-7	TGTGCCAGCAGCCCCACCCTTAGCGGGAGGGCCTTCTACGAGCAGTACTTC	CASSPTLSGRAFYEQYF
.	TRBV11-3	TRBD2	TRBJ2-5	TGTGCCAGCAGCTCCGGACTAGCGGGGGGCAGTTGGACCCAGTACTTC	CASSSGLAGGSWTQYF
.	TRBV6-5	TRBD1	TRBJ2-7	TGTGCCAGCAGCCCCGGAGGACAGGGGTACGAGCAGTACTTC	CASSPGGQGYEQYF
.	TRBV19	.	TRBJ2-7	TGTGCCAGTAGTATGGCAGGGGGGTCCGAGCAGTACTTC	CASSMAGGSEQYF
.	TRBV5-4	.	TRBJ2-3	TGTGCCAGCAGCTTAGCGAGGGTAGGAGATACGCAGTATTTT	CASSLARVGDTQYF